Listed below are T cell receptor beta chains from one sample, sequenced in a study of shared clonotypes between healthy human individuals. TCRdb keeps only in-frame clones here, not all; method: immunoSEQ multiplex PCR. The data hold 1.4 million or so clones, with 98% to 99% observed a single time. The specimen sequenced was naive CD4+ T cells sorted from blood. The receptors derive from a young man in good health. Each CDR3 is given without its conserved first and last residue. Not every row has a clone size; where given, it reads once, few, many or a size class.

v_gene,abundance,j_gene,CDR3aa
TRBV11-2,-,TRBJ1-4,ASSLVRALGGEKLF
TRBV27,-,TRBJ2-3,ASSAWGFGGQY
TRBV7-2,-,TRBJ2-7,ASSFLAGSYEQY
TRBV6-6,-,TRBJ1-4,ASSSLSTNSKKLF
TRBV28,-,TRBJ1-3,ASRGDRGRNTIY
TRBV7-3,-,TRBJ2-7,ASSSGTDSYEQY
TRBV6-1,-,TRBJ2-7,ASSESRVLHSYEQY
TRBV7-8,-,TRBJ1-3,ASSFAGNTIY
TRBV7-9,-,TRBJ2-1,ASSPTSGSIYEQF
TRBV9,once,TRBJ2-1,ASSVSGTSHEQF
TRBV5-5,-,TRBJ2-3,ASSLGGPGPTDTQY
TRBV6-1,-,TRBJ2-7,ASSELLQGYGEQY
TRBV25-1,-,TRBJ2-1,ASSEWGVVQF
TRBV28,once,TRBJ2-2,ASSQRWVDVF
TRBV5-1,-,TRBJ2-1,ASSLLYNEQF
TRBV2,-,TRBJ2-1,ASISGGYNEQF
TRBV5-4,once,TRBJ1-5,ASSPGRESNQPQH
TRBV29-1,once,TRBJ2-3,SVENPLAGSTDTQY
TRBV9,-,TRBJ2-1,ASSVDSGYNEQF
TRBV5-1,once,TRBJ1-5,ASSLQGGGNQPQH
TRBV6-5,-,TRBJ1-2,ASSYSGQGYGYT
TRBV2,-,TRBJ2-3,ASRAPGPAVDTQY
TRBV29-1,-,TRBJ2-2,SVGLGIGELF
TRBV9,-,TRBJ1-1,ASSVERSLNTEAF
TRBV12-5,-,TRBJ1-5,ASKGERQGVFNQPQH
TRBV5-1,-,TRBJ2-3,ASSSGLAGGMTSTDTQY
TRBV2,-,TRBJ2-3,ASSERGAATQY
TRBV10-3,-,TRBJ2-1,AISDGTDEQF
TRBV19,-,TRBJ1-1,ASSSWPGASF
TRBV5-1,-,TRBJ2-5,ASSLVGLRETQY
TRBV9,once,TRBJ1-2,ASSPPGQNYGYT
TRBV9,-,TRBJ2-1,ASSVGGTYNEQF
TRBV21-1,-,TRBJ1-1,ASSRTRGVPNTEAF
TRBV5-1,-,TRBJ2-3,ASSLRGSSTDTQY
TRBV11-3,-,TRBJ2-1,ASSFSGASYNEQF
TRBV10-1,-,TRBJ2-3,ASSEWAGSTDTQY
TRBV7-3,-,TRBJ2-3,ASSLPKAGGRSSTDTQY
TRBV2,-,TRBJ2-3,ASRGLAGPMGDTQY
TRBV7-6,-,TRBJ2-7,ASSLVAAASYEQY
TRBV9,-,TRBJ1-1,ASSPGTGFMNTEAF
TRBV20-1,-,TRBJ2-7,SARTFNEQY
TRBV18,-,TRBJ2-7,ASSPGGKPHEQY
TRBV5-1,-,TRBJ2-1,ASSLASGNYNEQF
TRBV7-9,once,TRBJ2-2,ASSVSRVPGELF
TRBV2,-,TRBJ2-1,ASSDQISDNEQF
TRBV9,-,TRBJ2-7,ASSVEVSGSYEQY
TRBV25-1,-,TRBJ2-3,ASSTIAGVIDTQY
TRBV20-1,-,TRBJ2-7,SAGTNYEQY
TRBV7-9,-,TRBJ1-4,ASSPWDGGLNEKLF
TRBV9,-,TRBJ1-2,ASSSPLLRDGGYT
TRBV7-8,once,TRBJ2-7,ASSLGGGEAYEQY
TRBV7-8,-,TRBJ1-1,ASSLAGNTEAF
TRBV5-1,-,TRBJ2-1,ASSLVGEDRNEQF
TRBV18,-,TRBJ2-5,ASSPISMVYQETQY
TRBV12-5,-,TRBJ2-5,ASGLGQGMGETQY
TRBV4-3,-,TRBJ2-3,ASSREGTSGRGTQY
TRBV5-1,-,TRBJ2-7,ASSGEGSYEQY